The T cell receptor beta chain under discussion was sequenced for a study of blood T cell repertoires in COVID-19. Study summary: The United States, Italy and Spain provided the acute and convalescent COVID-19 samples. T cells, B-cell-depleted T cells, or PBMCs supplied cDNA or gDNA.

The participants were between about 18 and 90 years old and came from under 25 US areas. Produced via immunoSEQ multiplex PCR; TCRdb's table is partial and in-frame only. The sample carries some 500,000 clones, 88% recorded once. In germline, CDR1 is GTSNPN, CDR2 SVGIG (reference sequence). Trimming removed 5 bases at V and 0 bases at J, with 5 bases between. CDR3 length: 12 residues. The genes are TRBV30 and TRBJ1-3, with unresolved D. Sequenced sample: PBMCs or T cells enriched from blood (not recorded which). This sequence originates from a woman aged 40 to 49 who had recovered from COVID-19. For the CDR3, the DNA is TGTGCCTGGTCAGACTCTGGAAACACCATATATTTT. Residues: CAWSDSGNTIYF. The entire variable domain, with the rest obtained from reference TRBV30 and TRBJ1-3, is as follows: SQTIHQWPATLVQPVGSPLSLECTVEGTSNPNLYWYRQAAGRGLQLLFYSVGIGQISSEVPQNLSASRPQDRQFILSSKKLLLSDSGFYLCAWSDSGNTIYFGEGSWLTVV.